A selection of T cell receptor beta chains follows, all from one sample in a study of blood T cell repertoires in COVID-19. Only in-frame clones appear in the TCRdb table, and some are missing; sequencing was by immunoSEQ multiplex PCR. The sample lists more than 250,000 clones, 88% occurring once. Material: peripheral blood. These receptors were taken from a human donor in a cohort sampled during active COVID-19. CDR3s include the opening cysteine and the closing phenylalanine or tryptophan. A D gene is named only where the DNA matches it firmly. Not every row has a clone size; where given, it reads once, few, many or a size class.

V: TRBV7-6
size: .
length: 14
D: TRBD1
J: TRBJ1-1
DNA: TGTGCCAGCAGCTTAATGACAGGGGGCACTGAAGCTTTCTTT
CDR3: CASSLMTGGTEAFF

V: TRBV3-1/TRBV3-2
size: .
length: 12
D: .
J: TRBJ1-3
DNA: TGTGCCAGCAGCCAACCGAGGAGCCCCATATATTTT
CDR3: CASSQPRSPIYF

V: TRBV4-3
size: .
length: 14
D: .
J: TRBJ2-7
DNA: TGCGCCAGCAGCCCCTGGACGGGGGACTACGAGCAGTACTTC
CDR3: CASSPWTGDYEQYF

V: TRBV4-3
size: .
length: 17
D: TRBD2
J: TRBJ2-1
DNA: TGCGCCAGCAGCCAAGATTCTAGCGGGGGTATCTACAATGAGCAGTTCTTC
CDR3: CASSQDSSGGIYNEQFF

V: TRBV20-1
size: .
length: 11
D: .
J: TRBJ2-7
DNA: TGCAGTGCTAGCCCAGCCTACGAGCAGTACTTC
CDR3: CSASPAYEQYF

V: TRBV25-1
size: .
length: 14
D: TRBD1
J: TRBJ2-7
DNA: TGTGCCAGCGGTTGGACAGGAGATACCTACGAGCAGTACTTC
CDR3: CASGWTGDTYEQYF

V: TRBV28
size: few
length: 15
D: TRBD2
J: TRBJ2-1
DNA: TGTGCCAGCGGAAGCGCCGGGACTAGCGTCGATGAGCAGTTCTTC
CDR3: CASGSAGTSVDEQFF

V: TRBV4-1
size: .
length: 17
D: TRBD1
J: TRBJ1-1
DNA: TGCGCCAGCAGCCAATTACGGGACAGGTTCGTGAACACTGAAGCTTTCTTT
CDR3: CASSQLRDRFVNTEAFF

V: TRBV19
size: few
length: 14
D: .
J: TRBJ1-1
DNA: TGTGCCAGTAGAACCAGGGGCATGAACACTGAAGCTTTCTTT
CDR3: CASRTRGMNTEAFF

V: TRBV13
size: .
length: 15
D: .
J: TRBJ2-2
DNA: TGTGCCAGCAGCCTTTCCGGGTCCGACACCGGGGAGCTGTTTTTT
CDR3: CASSLSGSDTGELFF

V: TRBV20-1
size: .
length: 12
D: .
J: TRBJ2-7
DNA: TGCAGTGCTAGTGCGGTGAACTACGAGCAGTACTTC
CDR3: CSASAVNYEQYF

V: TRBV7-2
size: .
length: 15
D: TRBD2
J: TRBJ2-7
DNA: TGTGCCAGCAGCCAATCCACTAGCGGAAGCTACGAGCAGTACTTC
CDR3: CASSQSTSGSYEQYF

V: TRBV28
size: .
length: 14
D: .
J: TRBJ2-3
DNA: TGTGCCAGCACCCGGGCAGGGTCCACAGATACGCAGTATTTT
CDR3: CASTRAGSTDTQYF

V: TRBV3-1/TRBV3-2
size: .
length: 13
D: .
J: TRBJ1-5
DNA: TGTGCCAGCAGCCAAGATCTCAATCAGCCCCAGCATTTT
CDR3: CASSQDLNQPQHF

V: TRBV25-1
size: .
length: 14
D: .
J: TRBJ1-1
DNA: TGTGCCAGCCACGAGTGGGGGCTGAACACTGAAGCTTTCTTT
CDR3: CASHEWGLNTEAFF

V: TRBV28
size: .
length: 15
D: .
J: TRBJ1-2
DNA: TGTGCCAGCAGTTCAGCCGGGGCCGGGGGCTATGGCTACACCTTC
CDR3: CASSSAGAGGYGYTF

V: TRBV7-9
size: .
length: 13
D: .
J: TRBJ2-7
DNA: TGTGCCAGCAGCCCGACTTCCTCCTACGAGCAGTACTTC
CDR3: CASSPTSSYEQYF

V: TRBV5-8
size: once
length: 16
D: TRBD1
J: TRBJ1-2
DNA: TGTGCCAGCAGCTCCCCTGGACAGGGAGGCCCTTATGGCTACACCTTC
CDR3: CASSSPGQGGPYGYTF

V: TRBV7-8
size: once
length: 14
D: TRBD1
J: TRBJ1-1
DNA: TGTGCCAGCAGCCCCGGGACAGTGAACACTGAAGCTTTCTTT
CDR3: CASSPGTVNTEAFF

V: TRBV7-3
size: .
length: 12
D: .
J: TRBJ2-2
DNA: TGTGCCAGCAGCCCCGGACTCGGGGAGCTGTTTTTT
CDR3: CASSPGLGELFF

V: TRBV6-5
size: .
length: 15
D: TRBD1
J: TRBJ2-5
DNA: TGTGCCAGCAGACCCAGGGGGCCCCACCAAGAGACCCAGTACTTC
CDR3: CASRPRGPHQETQYF

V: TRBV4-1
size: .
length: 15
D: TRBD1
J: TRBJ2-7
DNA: TGCGCCAGCAGCCAAGTGGGACAGGGGACCTACGAGCAGTACTTC
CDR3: CASSQVGQGTYEQYF

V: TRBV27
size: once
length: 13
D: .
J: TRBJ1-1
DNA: TGTGCCAGCAGTCCGCCGGGAGGCCAGCGGGCTTTCTTT
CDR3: CASSPPGGQRAFF

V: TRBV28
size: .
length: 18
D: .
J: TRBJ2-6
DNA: TGTGCCAGCAGGCCCAGGCGGCAGGGTGGGCCTGGGGCCAACGTCCTGACTTTC
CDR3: CASRPRRQGGPGANVLTF

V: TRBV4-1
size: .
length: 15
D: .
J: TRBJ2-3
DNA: TGCGCCAGCAGCCAACTCGTGCAGGGCACAGATACGCAGTATTTT
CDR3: CASSQLVQGTDTQYF

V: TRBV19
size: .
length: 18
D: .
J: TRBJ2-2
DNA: TGTGCCAGTAGTTGGAGCGGCCGAAGATCTACGAACACCGGGGAGCTGTTTTTT
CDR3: CASSWSGRRSTNTGELFF

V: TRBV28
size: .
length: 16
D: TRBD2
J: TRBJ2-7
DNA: TGTGCCAGCAGTTACCCGCGGACTAGCGGCACCTACGAGCAGTACTTC
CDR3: CASSYPRTSGTYEQYF

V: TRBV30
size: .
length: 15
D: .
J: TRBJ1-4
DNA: TGTGCCTGGAGGGAAGGAGGGGCAACTAATGAAAAACTGTTTTTT
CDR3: CAWREGGATNEKLFF

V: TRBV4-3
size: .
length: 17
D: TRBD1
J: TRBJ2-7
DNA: TGCGCCAGCAGCCAAGCTCCACCGGGACAGGTCTCCTACGAGCAGTACTTC
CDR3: CASSQAPPGQVSYEQYF

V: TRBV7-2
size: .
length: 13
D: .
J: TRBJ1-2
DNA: TGTGCCAGCAGCTTATATCAAACGGATGGCTACACCTTC
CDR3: CASSLYQTDGYTF

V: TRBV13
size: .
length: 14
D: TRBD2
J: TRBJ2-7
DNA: TGTGCCAGCACCCGAGCGGGAGGGACCTACGAGCAGTACTTC
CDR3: CASTRAGGTYEQYF

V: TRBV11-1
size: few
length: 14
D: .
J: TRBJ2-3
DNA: TGTGCCAGCAGCTTATTCCGGTCAACAGATACGCAGTATTTT
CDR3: CASSLFRSTDTQYF

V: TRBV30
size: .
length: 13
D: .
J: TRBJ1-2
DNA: TGTGCCTGGAGTGTAAGGGGTAACTATGGCTACACCTTC
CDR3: CAWSVRGNYGYTF

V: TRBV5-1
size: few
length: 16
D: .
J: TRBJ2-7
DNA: TGCGCCAGCAGCTTGGAGGGAGGCGCACCCTCCTACGAGCAGTACTTC
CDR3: CASSLEGGAPSYEQYF

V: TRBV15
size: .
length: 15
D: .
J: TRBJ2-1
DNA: TGTGCCACCAGCAGATACCGGGACATCAACAATGAGCAGTTCTTC
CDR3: CATSRYRDINNEQFF